A single sample is the source of the 28 T cell receptor beta chains below, sequenced in a study of blood T cell repertoires in COVID-19. Here immunoSEQ multiplex PCR was the method, and the copy in TCRdb shows in-frame clones only, minus some. This table holds 29,000 or so clones, about 65% found once. The sequenced sample consisted of peripheral blood. The receptors here all came from a human donor in a cohort sampled during active COVID-19.

J is TRBJ1-5 and V is TRBV10-3; 9 bases are a match to TRBD1. V lost 11 bases and J lost 7; bases outside the gene matches: 15. Germline CDR1 reads ENHRY; CDR2 reads SYGVKD. This CDR3 has 15 residues. For the CDR3, the DNA is TGTGCCTCCAAGGGGGCAACAGGGGGCGGACAGCCCCAGCATTTT. It specifies CASKGATGGGQPQHF.

This clone was observed a few times. This sequence joins TRBV19 and TRBJ1-2; the D gene is possibly TRBD1 (5 bases). From germline, CDR1 is LNHDA and CDR2 SQIVND (reference sequence). With 4 bases removed from V and 1 base from J, the gap between germline ends came to 10 bases. The CDR3 sequence is 14 residues long. DNA for the CDR3: TGTGCCAGTAGTACTCGGGGGTTTAACTATGGCTACACCTTC. Translating gives CASSTRGFNYGYTF.

This clone was picked up many times. The rearrangement joins TRBV7-3 to TRBJ2-1, with 11 bases lining up with TRBD2. This CDR3 contains 17 residues. The V gene's germline CDR1 is SGHTA and CDR2 FQGTGA. Trimming at V came to 5 bases and at J to 7 bases, leaving 13 bases not matched to a gene. The CDR3 DNA is TGTGCCAGCAGCCCGTATAGCGGGAGGGCCTCGGGGAATGAGCAGTTCTTC. This gives the protein CASSPYSGRASGNEQFF. Full variable domain (outside the CDR3, taken from reference TRBV7-3 and TRBJ2-1): GAGVSQTPSNKVTEKGKYVELRCDPISGHTALYWYRQSLGQGPEFLIYFQGTGAADDSGLPNDRFFAVRPEGSVSTLKIQRTERGDSAVYLCASSPYSGRASGNEQFFGPGTRLTVL.

The chain joins TRBV19 to TRBJ1-2, with D unresolved. This CDR3 contains 14 residues. Germline V CDR1 and CDR2: LNHDA, SQIVND (reference sequence). V was trimmed by 5 bases and J by 8 bases, leaving 18 bases between them. In nucleotides, the CDR3 is TGTGCCAGTAGTGGTCGTCCAACTATGGCGGGCTACACCTTC. Translating it yields CASSGRPTMAGYTF.

The chain combines TRBV27 with TRBJ1-1; tentatively, D is TRBD1 (6 bases). Looked up from germline, CDR1 is MNHEY and CDR2 is SMNVEV (reference sequence). CDR3 length equals 13 residues. The V end was cut by 5 bases, the J end by 5 bases, with 12 bases between. The CDR3 nucleotides read TGTGCCAGCAGTGAACAGGGTCGGACTGAAGCTTTCTTT. This codes for CASSEQGRTEAFF.

The chain employs TRBV19 and TRBJ1-1; D is uncertain. Germline V gene sequence: CDR1 LNHDA, CDR2 SQIVND (reference sequence). The CDR3 runs to 13 residues. With 3 bases removed from V and 1 base from J, the gap between germline ends came to 6 bases. The CDR3 nucleotides read TGTGCCAGTAGTATTATCGGGAACACTGAAGCTTTCTTT. It specifies CASSIIGNTEAFF. Together with reference TRBV19 and TRBJ1-1, the CDR3 gives the full variable domain: DGGITQSPKYLFRKEGQNVTLSCEQNLNHDAMYWYRQDPGQGLRLIYYSQIVNDFQKGDIAEGYSVSREKKESFPLTVTSAQKNPTAFYLCASSIIGNTEAFFGQGTRLTVV.

The chain combines TRBV6-2 or TRBV6-3 with TRBJ2-2; no definite D call. Germline assignment: CDR1 MNHEY and CDR2 SVGEGT. The CDR3 is made up of 14 amino acids. V shed 0 bases and J shed 7 bases, with 9 bases lying between them. CDR3 coding DNA: TGTGCCAGCAGTTACTCCCCCCAGGTCGGGGAGCTGTTTTTT. Translation: CASSYSPQVGELFF.

This clone is large within its sample. The V gene is TRBV11-3, the J gene TRBJ1-2; a weak D match, TRBD1 (6 bases). Looked up from germline, CDR1 is SGHNT and CDR2 is YENEEA. Trimming removed 2 bases from V and 6 bases from J, with 13 bases in between. The CDR3 runs to 14 residues. The CDR3 nucleotides read TGTGCCAGCAGCTTACGCCAGGGGAAGGATGGCTACACCTTC. It translates to CASSLRQGKDGYTF.

This chain joins TRBV11-3 and TRBJ2-7; D might be TRBD1 (7 bases). Germline values: CDR1 SGHNT, CDR2 YENEEA. V was pared by 0 bases and J by 8 bases, with 17 bases between. The CDR3 spans 15 residues. CDR3 residues: CASSLEAGGSKKQYF. CDR3 sequence (DNA): TGTGCCAGCAGCTTAGAGGCAGGGGGGTCTAAGAAGCAGTACTTC.

This chain joins TRBV10-3 and TRBJ2-1; 7 nucleotides match TRBD2. Germline trimming cut 5 bases from V and 9 bases from J; bases unmatched to any gene: 10. Looked up from germline, CDR1 is ENHRY and CDR2 is SYGVKD. CDR3 length equals 14 residues. CDR3 sequence: CAISSSSTSAEQFF. DNA for the CDR3: TGTGCCATCAGTTCGAGTTCCACTAGCGCTGAGCAGTTCTTC.

The V gene is TRBV15, the J gene TRBJ1-3; D is unclear. CDR1 and CDR2 from the germline V gene are LNHNV and YYDKDF (reference sequence). This CDR3 spans 15 amino acids. Between the trimmed V and J ends, which lost 1 base and 1 base, there was a span of 8 bases. The CDR3 DNA is TGTGCCACCAGCAGAGCTGTACTATCTGGAAACACCATATATTTT. It is translated as CATSRAVLSGNTIYF.

The V call is TRBV18, the J call TRBJ2-5, with 12 bases matching TRBD1. The germline V gene encodes CDR1 KGHSH and CDR2 LQKENI. The CDR3 totals 15 residues. J was trimmed by 4 bases and V by 6 bases; bases with no gene match: 6. The CDR3 nucleotides are TGTGCCAGCTCCCCGGGACAGGGGGCTGGAGAGACCCAGTACTTC. Protein: CASSPGQGAGETQYF.

V usage is TRBV19 and J usage is TRBJ1-1; D is perhaps TRBD1 (5 bases). CDR1 and CDR2 (germline): LNHDA, SQIVND (reference sequence). The CDR3 consists of 14 residues. Trimming shortened V by 8 bases and J by 1 base, and 14 bases separated the two germline ends. CDR3 loop: CASFRGRGNTEAFF. The CDR3 DNA is TGTGCCAGTTTTAGGGGAAGGGGGAACACTGAAGCTTTCTTT.

The J gene is TRBJ2-1, the V gene TRBV27; 8 bases agree with TRBD2. The V and J ends lost 8 bases and 9 bases, in that order; junction bases with no gene match: 9. The CDR3 is made up of 13 amino acids. In germline, CDR1 is MNHEY, CDR2 SMNVEV (reference sequence). CDR3 sequence: CASGTRLFVEQFF. Written as DNA, the CDR3 is TGTGCCAGCGGGACTAGGTTGTTCGTTGAGCAGTTCTTC.

This clone was counted only a few times. This CDR3 is CASRWQDRPDGEAFF. In DNA form, the CDR3 reads TGTGCCAGCAGATGGCAAGACAGGCCCGATGGTGAAGCTTTCTTT. This chain uses TRBV6-5 with TRBJ1-1; D perhaps matches TRBD1 (6 bases). The CDR3 sequence is 15 residues long. Germline V gene sequence: CDR1 MNHEY, CDR2 SVGAGI. V lost 6 bases, J lost 7 bases, and 21 bases lay in between.

This chain joins TRBV6-5 and TRBJ1-6, with a weak D call TRBD1 (5 bases). Per the germline V gene, CDR1 is MNHEY and CDR2 is SVGAGI. The germline V and J ends were trimmed by 6 bases and 6 bases, with 15 bases remaining between them. The CDR3 runs to 15 residues. The CDR3 coding sequence is TGTGCCAGCAGGTTCCGGCAGGGTAGTAATTCACCCCTCCACTTT. Protein sequence: CASRFRQGSNSPLHF.

The genes are TRBV7-2 and TRBJ1-1; 7 nucleotides line up with TRBD1. The CDR3 runs to 14 residues. Looked up from germline, CDR1 is SGHTA and CDR2 is FQGNSA. V was pared by 5 bases and J by 0 bases, with 3 bases of the junction left unmatched. DNA for the CDR3: TGTGCCAGCAGCCTGGGACAGATGAACACTGAAGCTTTCTTT. This sequence encodes CASSLGQMNTEAFF.

This chain links TRBV27 with TRBJ2-5; 8 bases map to TRBD2. Germline V gene lookup returns CDR1 MNHEY and CDR2 SMNVEV (reference sequence). The CDR3 is made up of 13 amino acids. The J segment lost 5 bases and the V segment lost 6 bases, leaving 5 bases of the junction unmatched. The CDR3 here is CASRGRGVETQYF. For the CDR3, the DNA is TGTGCCAGCAGGGGGCGGGGGGTGGAGACCCAGTACTTC.

The V call is TRBV13, the J call TRBJ2-2; no definite D call. Trimming cost V 2 bases and J 4 bases, with 5 bases left between them. This CDR3 spans 13 amino acids. Germline CDR1 reads PRHDT; CDR2 reads FYEKMQ (reference sequence). In DNA form, the CDR3 reads TGTGCCAGCAGCTTAACAACCACCGGGGAGCTGTTTTTT. Its translation is CASSLTTTGELFF.

This clone turned up a few times. The genes are TRBV6-2 or TRBV6-3 and TRBJ2-5; 7 bases map to TRBD1. CDR1 MNHEY and CDR2 SVGEGT come from the germline V gene. The CDR3 contains 12 residues. V shed 6 bases, J shed 5 bases, and the junction held 3 bases outside the gene matches. This CDR3 reads CASSRQGETQYF. The CDR3 bases are TGTGCCAGCAGCCGACAGGGTGAGACCCAGTACTTC.

This chain uses TRBV18 with TRBJ1-2, with 7 positions matching TRBD1. Germline CDR1 and CDR2: KGHSH and LQKENI. The J segment lost 7 bases and the V segment lost 0 bases, leaving 8 bases of the junction unmatched. The CDR3 length is 15 residues. The CDR3 DNA reads TGTGCCAGCTCACCACCCCTTAACAGGGGAAGTGGCTACACCTTC. Amino acids: CASSPPLNRGSGYTF.

This clone was counted once. The gene calls are TRBV4-3 and TRBJ1-6; D not certain. Germline V gene lookup returns CDR1 LGHNA and CDR2 YSLEER. Trimming took 1 base from V and 6 from J, leaving 7 bases between them. The CDR3 length is 14 residues. CDR3 sequence: CASSQVGSNSPLHF. The CDR3 DNA sequence: TGCGCCAGCAGCCAAGTGGGCAGTAATTCACCCCTCCACTTT.

The V gene is TRBV4-3, the J gene TRBJ1-2, with no clear D. V lost 1 base to trimming and J lost 7 bases, with 19 bases between them. The CDR3 has 16 residues. Germline CDR1 LGHNA, CDR2 YSLEER. In nucleotides, the CDR3 is TGCGCCAGCAGCCAAGCCTCGTTCACGGAGGGATCTGGCTACACCTTC. It is translated as CASSQASFTEGSGYTF.

V and J are TRBV14 and TRBJ1-1; tentative D call: TRBD1 (5 bases). Germline V gene data show CDR1 as SGHDN and CDR2 as FVKESK. Trimming removed 4 bases at V and 8 bases at J, with 20 bases between. This CDR3 comprises 15 residues. This CDR3 is CASSPFGTAGTEAFF. In nucleotides, the CDR3 is TGTGCCAGCAGCCCCTTCGGGACGGCGGGAACCGAAGCTTTCTTT.

The chain carries TRBV2 and TRBJ2-5; TRBD2 is a possible D gene (6 bases). CDR3 length: 15 residues. Trimming left V 1 base short and J 5 bases short, with 14 bases between. Per the germline V gene, CDR1 is SNHLY and CDR2 is FYNNEI. The CDR3 loop reads CASSEEEGSGETQYF. DNA of the CDR3: TGTGCCAGCAGTGAAGAGGAGGGTTCGGGGGAGACCCAGTACTTC.

This clone appeared many times. The chain uses TRBV6-5 and TRBJ1-2, with TRBD1 matching over 7 bases. CDR1 is MNHEY and CDR2 is SVGAGI in the germline V gene. This CDR3 spans 13 amino acids. With 2 bases clipped from V and 8 bases from J, the junction kept 5 bases outside the gene matches. CDR3 nucleotide sequence: TGTGCCAGCAGTTACGAGGGGGCGCGGGGCTACACCTTC. This encodes CASSYEGARGYTF.

This clone was detected a few times. CDR3 region: CASSQGLAGVDIQYF. CDR3 nucleotides: TGTGCCAGCAGCCAGGGACTAGCGGGAGTAGACATTCAGTACTTC. The gene calls are TRBV3-1 (or the pseudogene TRBV3-2) and TRBJ2-4; TRBD2 agrees at 14 bases. Germline CDR1 LGHDT, CDR2 YNNKEL (reference sequence). The CDR3 sequence is 15 residues long. V shed 3 bases, J shed 8 bases, and the junction held 3 bases outside the gene matches.

J is TRBJ2-7 and V is TRBV9; maybe TRBD1 (6 bases). The CDR3 is 14 amino acids. The V gene lost 0 bases and the J gene lost 5 bases, with 12 bases spanning the gap. Per the germline V gene, CDR1 is SGDLS and CDR2 is YYNGEE. CDR3 loop: CASSVGRGWDEQYF. CDR3 bases: TGTGCCAGCAGCGTAGGCAGGGGATGGGACGAGCAGTACTTC.